These 28 T cell receptor beta chains were all obtained from the same sample, sequenced in a study of neurological immune-mediated disorders. From the 5' RACE reads, TCRdb called clonotypes with MiXCR, one entry per CDR3 protein. The sample carries over 60,000 distinct CDR3 sequences, around 5% recorded once. Sequencing input: PBMCs. These receptor sequences come from a woman aged 25-40 years with multiple sclerosis.

This clonotype was picked up many times. The CDR3 DNA is TGTGCCAGCAGCCCAGGGACAGGAACGTTCTATGGCTACACCTTC. Translated, it gives CASSPGTGTFYGYTF. The chain has TRBV12-3 or TRBV12-4 and TRBJ1-2; 8 nucleotides agree with TRBD1. The trim removed 6 bases at V and 4 bases at J, leaving 10 bases unmatched. The CDR3 runs to 15 residues.

This clonotype has ten or more counts. The CDR3 loop reads CASSLAAGTGNEQYF. The CDR3 coding sequence is TGCGCCAGCAGCTTGGCCGCCGGGACAGGGAACGAGCAGTACTTC. The V gene is TRBV5-1, the J gene TRBJ2-7; TRBD1 aligns across 9 bases. The V segment lost 0 bases and the J segment 5 bases; nucleotides outside the gene matches: 6. The CDR3 is made up of 15 amino acids. CDR1 and CDR2 from the germline V gene are SGHRS and YFSETQ.

This clonotype was seen at least ten times. This chain links TRBV5-4 with TRBJ2-2, with D tentatively TRBD1 (6 bases). The ends were cut back, 1 base at V and 2 bases at J, with 9 bases in the middle. Germline CDR1 SGHNT, CDR2 YYREEE (reference sequence). The CDR3 is made up of 15 amino acids. The CDR3 loop reads CASSLRDTNTGELFF. CDR3 sequence (DNA): TGTGCCAGCAGCTTGAGGGACACAAACACCGGGGAGCTGTTTTTT.

Regarding this clonotype: This may come from a read error, since a much larger clone is one base off. Here the CDR3 reads CSAGRAGGMREQYF. The CDR3 DNA sequence: TGCAGTGCCGGCCGGGCAGGGGGAATGAGAGAGCAGTACTTC. The chain uses TRBV20-1 and TRBJ2-7; TRBD1 matches at 7 bases. The CDR3 consists of 14 residues. V lost 6 bases to trimming and J lost 7 bases; unmatched junction nucleotides: 15. Looked up from germline, CDR1 is DFQATT and CDR2 is SNEGSKA (reference sequence).

This clonotype was picked up a small number of times. The chain recombines TRBV6-6 with TRBJ1-2; D remains unclear. CDR1 and CDR2 from the germline V gene are MNHNY and SVGAGI (reference sequence). The V gene lost 2 bases and the J gene lost 8 bases, with 24 bases spanning the gap. The CDR3 spans 17 residues. The CDR3 nucleotides read TGTGCCAGCAGTTACGTCTGGGCCGGGTCCGGACCCCTGGGCTACACCTTC. It is translated as CASSYVWAGSGPLGYTF.

In this sample, this clonotype turned up a few times. CDR3 loop: CSAHPGKMNTEAFF. The CDR3 DNA reads as TGCAGTGCTCACCCGGGAAAGATGAACACTGAAGCTTTCTTT. This rearrangement joins TRBV20-1 to TRBJ1-1; no clear D gene. The CDR3 has 14 residues. The V gene's germline CDR1 is DFQATT and CDR2 SNEGSKA (reference sequence). With 5 bases removed from V and 0 bases from J, the gap between germline ends came to 13 bases.

This clonotype was detected many times. This chain links TRBV5-1 with TRBJ1-6; D is possibly TRBD1 (6 bases). This CDR3 has 13 residues. V dropped 4 bases and J dropped 15 bases, with 17 bases sitting between them. Per the germline V gene, CDR1 is SGHRS and CDR2 is YFSETQ. The CDR3 here is CASSPQDSLLLHF. DNA for the CDR3: TGCGCCAGCAGCCCCCAGGACAGCCTACTCCTCCACTTT.

This clonotype has ten or more counts. At one end the junction does not follow the germline gene, possibly because of a read error. The V and J genes are TRBV10-2 and TRBJ1-5, with 7 bases fitting TRBD1. Germline V gene sequence: CDR1 WSHSY, CDR2 SAAADI. The CDR3 consists of 14 residues. CDR3 region: CASSPTGRNQPQNF. CDR3 nucleotides: TGCGCCAGCAGTCCGACAGGGCGCAATCAGCCCCAGAATTTT.

This clonotype was recorded a few times. The V gene is TRBV20-1, the J gene TRBJ2-1, with D unresolved. CDR1 is DFQATT and CDR2 is SNEGSKA in the germline V gene (reference sequence). V dropped 3 bases and J dropped 4 bases, with 22 bases sitting between them. This CDR3 comprises 17 residues. The CDR3 DNA follows: TGCAGTGCTAGTCTTCCTAGGAATCCCCGGATATACAATGAGCAGTTCTTC. Protein: CSASLPRNPRIYNEQFF.

This clonotype showed up many times. CDR3 protein: CAISEAYEQYF. The CDR3 bases are TGTGCCATCAGTGAGGCCTACGAGCAGTACTTC. The rearrangement links TRBV10-3 to TRBJ2-7; D not certain. V gave up 2 bases and J gave up 2 bases, with 1 base separating them. CDR3 length equals 11 residues. The germline gives CDR1 ENHRY, CDR2 SYGVKD.

This clonotype came up many times. This chain connects TRBV20-1 to TRBJ2-3; D not resolved. Germline V gene data show CDR1 as DFQATT and CDR2 as SNEGSKA (reference sequence). The CDR3 sequence is 14 residues long. V was shortened by 2 bases and J by 1 base, with 10 bases between the two germline ends. The CDR3 here is CSARPVPRTDTQYF. CDR3 sequence (DNA): TGCAGTGCTAGACCCGTACCTCGCACAGATACGCAGTATTTT.

At least ten counts were recorded for this clonotype. The chain recombines TRBV3-1 with TRBJ1-5; D gene unclear. The germline CDR1 and CDR2 sequences are LGHDT and YNNKEL (reference sequence). The V end lost 5 bases, the J end lost 3 bases, and 14 bases lay between the germline ends. The CDR3 length is 15 residues. CDR3 DNA sequence: TGTGCCAGCAGCAGATACCGACAAAACAATCAGCCCCAGCATTTT. Residues: CASSRYRQNNQPQHF.

CDR3 nucleotides: TGTGCCAGCAGAGACCCCAGAATAGGCGGGGGGAACAATGAGCAGTTCTTC. The encoded protein is CASRDPRIGGGNNEQFF. The rearrangement joins TRBV7-2 to TRBJ2-1; 8 positions match TRBD2. Germline V gene sequence: CDR1 SGHTA, CDR2 FQGNSA. After removal of 6 bases from V and 5 bases from J, the junction contained 15 bases not matched to a gene. The CDR3 runs 17 residues.

This clonotype showed up many times. The chain joins TRBV29-1 to TRBJ2-2; the match to TRBD1 covers 7 bases. The germline CDR1 and CDR2 sequences are SQVTM and ANQGSEA. V was pared by 5 bases and J by 3 bases, with 6 bases of the junction left unmatched. The CDR3 covers 14 residues. DNA for the CDR3: TGCAGCGTTCTCAGACAGGGCCACACCGGGGAGCTGTTTTTT. The encoded protein is CSVLRQGHTGELFF.

This clonotype was found many times. A junction boundary mismatches the germline segment, possibly from a read error. This chain connects TRBV7-9 to TRBJ1-5; TRBD1 is a possible D gene (5 bases). Germline values: CDR1 SEHNR, CDR2 FQNEAQ (reference sequence). CDR3 length: 13 amino acids. CDR3 sequence reads: CASSLGRDQPQNF. In DNA, the CDR3 is TGTGCCAGCAGCTTGGGCAGGGATCAGCCCCAGAATTTT.

This clonotype has ten or more counts. The CDR3 DNA reads as TGTGCCAGCAGCCAACCGGTAGGGGTAGGCACTGAAGCTTTCTTT. Its translation is CASSQPVGVGTEAFF. V is TRBV14 and J is TRBJ1-1; TRBD1 might be the D (5 bases). Germline lookup yields CDR1 SGHDN and CDR2 FVKESK. Between the trimmed V and J ends, which lost 2 bases and 4 bases, there was a span of 14 bases. The CDR3 is made up of 15 amino acids.

J is TRBJ2-1 and V is TRBV7-9; tentatively, D is TRBD2 (7 bases). Germline CDR1 reads SEHNR; CDR2 reads FQNEAQ (reference sequence). The ends were cut back, 11 bases at V and 8 bases at J, with 16 bases in the middle. The CDR3 is made up of 12 amino acids. The CDR3, as DNA: TGTGCCGGAGGGGGGGGCTCGTATGAGCAGTTCTTC. As protein: CAGGGGSYEQFF.

This clonotype has a count of ten or more. The rearrangement links TRBV20-1 to TRBJ1-5; no definite D call. The CDR3 length is 15 residues. Trimming cost V 1 base and J 0 bases, with 10 bases left between them. The germline CDR1 and CDR2 sequences are DFQATT and SNEGSKA (reference sequence). This CDR3 is CSARGTDDSNQPQHF. CDR3 DNA: TGCAGTGCTAGAGGTACCGACGATAGCAATCAGCCCCAGCATTTT.

CDR3 DNA sequence: TGTGCCAGCAGCTTGGGAGGAGGTATCCGGGAGCTGTTTTTT. Protein: CASSLGGGIRELFF. The chain couples TRBV5-6 to TRBJ2-2; TRBD2 might be the D (5 bases). V was shortened by 0 bases and J by 9 bases, with 12 bases between the two germline ends. Germline V gene lookup returns CDR1 SGHDT and CDR2 YYEEEE. The CDR3 runs 14 residues.

This clonotype has ten or more counts. The chain employs TRBV20-1 and TRBJ2-5, with D unclear. Germline CDR1 is DFQATT and CDR2 is SNEGSKA (reference sequence). The V end was cut by 6 bases, the J end by 5 bases, with 7 bases between. The CDR3 is 10 amino acids. CDR3 sequence: CSAKEETQYF. The CDR3 DNA is TGCAGTGCGAAGGAGGAGACCCAGTACTTC.

This clonotype showed up many times. This chain joins TRBV20-1 and TRBJ2-7; D assignment may be TRBD1 or TRBD2 (5 bases each). CDR3 length equals 14 residues. Germline CDR1 is DFQATT and CDR2 is SNEGSKA (reference sequence). Deletions cut 3 bases from V and 3 bases from J, with 15 bases between. In DNA, the CDR3 is TGCAGTGCTAGTGAGGGCCAGGGATACTACGAGCAGTACTTC. Protein sequence: CSASEGQGYYEQYF.

The table lists this clonotype with many counts. The CDR3 loop reads CASSEFTDEQYF. CDR3 coding DNA: TGCGCCAGCAGTGAGTTCACGGACGAGCAGTACTTC. V gene TRBV10-2 combines with J gene TRBJ2-7; D gene unclear. Germline-derived CDR1 and CDR2 are WSHSY and SAAADI. This CDR3 is built from 12 residues. V shed 1 base and J shed 5 bases, with 6 bases lying between them.

This clonotype was detected many times. The DNA for the CDR3 is TGCGCCAGCAGCTTCGTAACGGGGGGGTTGACAGATACGCAGTATTTT. Protein: CASSFVTGGLTDTQYF. V is TRBV5-1 and J is TRBJ2-3; 8 bases line up with TRBD2. The CDR3 contains 16 residues. Germline assignment: CDR1 SGHRS and CDR2 YFSETQ. J was trimmed by 3 bases and V by 2 bases; bases with no gene match: 8.

This clonotype was counted a few times. The CDR3 DNA follows: TGCAGTGCTCAGCGACTAGCGGGGGGATACGAGCAGTACTTC. This codes for CSAQRLAGGYEQYF. This chain links TRBV20-1 with TRBJ2-7, with 13 bases aligning to TRBD2. Germline trimming cut 5 bases from V and 4 bases from J; bases unmatched to any gene: 5. The length of the CDR3 is 14 residues. Germline V lookup: CDR1 DFQATT, CDR2 SNEGSKA (reference sequence).

This clonotype was recorded at least ten times. The chain joins TRBV5-1 to TRBJ1-2, with TRBD1 as a possible D gene (5 bases). The CDR3 spans 14 residues. V lost 4 bases and J 7 bases, leaving 17 bases between the germline ends. CDR1 is SGHRS and CDR2 is YFSETQ in the germline V gene. The CDR3 here is CASSPPGRDVGYTF. The CDR3 bases are TGCGCCAGCAGCCCCCCAGGGAGGGACGTTGGCTACACCTTC.

To note about this clonotype: This may be a read error: a much more frequent sequence differs by one nucleotide. The V and J genes are TRBV25-1 and TRBJ1-1; D call uncertain. The CDR3 runs 16 residues. Germline CDR1 is MGHDK and CDR2 is SYGVNS. The DNA of the CDR3 is TGTGCCAACAGTGCCATCCGGGGATTCCTCGACGCTGAAGCTTTCTTT. The encoded protein is CANSAIRGFLDAEAFF.

This clonotype occurred many times. This sequence joins TRBV6-6 and TRBJ1-1, with unresolved D. Trimming pared 7 bases from V and 4 bases from J, leaving 10 bases between. CDR3 length: 12 amino acids. Germline V gene lookup returns CDR1 MNHNY and CDR2 SVGAGI (reference sequence). CDR3 nucleotide sequence: TGTGCCAGCAATGTAGGAGGCACTGAAGCTTTCTTT. It encodes CASNVGGTEAFF.

In this sample, this clonotype turned up many times. This chain links TRBV6-5 with TRBJ1-4; the D gene is possibly TRBD1 (6 bases). CDR1 and CDR2 (germline): MNHEY, SVGAGI. The V gene lost 2 bases and the J gene lost 6 bases, with 10 bases spanning the gap. The CDR3 has 14 amino acids. The CDR3 protein is CASSYDGQYEKLFF. The CDR3 DNA sequence: TGTGCCAGCAGTTACGACGGACAGTATGAAAAACTGTTTTTT.